Following are 18 T cell receptor beta chains from one sample sequenced in a study of cytomegalovirus exposure and HLA in healthy donors. This PCR relied on a set of 60 Vbeta primers and 13 Jbeta primers. Assay used: immunoSEQ multiplex PCR; TCRdb lists only in-frame clones, some missing. Among some 120,000 clones listed, 82% were seen once. Specimen: PBMCs. These receptors all come from a male donor in good health and CMV-seropositive.

V and J are TRBV19 and TRBJ2-4, with a possible D match to TRBD2 (6 bases). This CDR3 has 13 residues. V shed 6 bases and J shed 8 bases, with 14 bases lying between them. Germline lookup yields CDR1 LNHDA and CDR2 SQIVND (reference sequence). The CDR3 DNA reads TGTGCCAGTAGCCCCCCGGGGGAGTACATTCAGTACTTC. It codes for CASSPPGEYIQYF. The full variable domain, in which reference TRBV19 and TRBJ2-4 provide the parts outside the CDR3, is DGGITQSPKYLFRKEGQNVTLSCEQNLNHDAMYWYRQDPGQGLRLIYYSQIVNDFQKGDIAEGYSVSREKKESFPLTVTSAQKNPTAFYLCASSPPGEYIQYFGAGTRLSVL.

The gene calls are TRBV5-1 and TRBJ2-3; D remains ambiguous. Trimming removed 0 bases from V and 7 bases from J, with 18 bases in between. This CDR3 has 16 amino acids. Germline V gives CDR1 SGHRS, CDR2 YFSETQ. The CDR3 region has the DNA TGCGCCAGCAGCTTGGGATCGGTAGCCCGCCGGAATACGCAGTATTTT. Its protein is CASSLGSVARRNTQYF. Using reference TRBV5-1 and TRBJ2-3 for the parts outside the CDR3, the full variable domain is KAGVTQTPRYLIKTRGQQVTLSCSPISGHRSVSWYQQTPGQGLQFLFEYFSETQRNKGNFPGRFSGRQFSNSRSEMNVSTLELGDSALYLCASSLGSVARRNTQYFGPGTRLTVL.

This clone was counted only a few times. The gene calls are TRBV5-8 and TRBJ2-7; weak D call: TRBD1 (5 bases). This CDR3 region has 13 residues. V was pared by 1 base and J by 2 bases, with 7 bases between. Germline V lookup: CDR1 SGHTS, CDR2 YDEGEE. CDR3 loop: CASSLTGPYEQYF. CDR3 DNA sequence: TGTGCCAGCAGCTTGACAGGCCCCTACGAGCAGTACTTC.

The chain is built from TRBV2 and TRBJ2-3; D is undetermined. The germline gives CDR1 SNHLY, CDR2 FYNNEI. With 6 bases removed from V and 0 bases from J, the gap between germline ends came to 13 bases. The CDR3 is 15 amino acids. This chain's CDR3 is CASRVDFTSTDTQYF. CDR3 nucleotides: TGTGCCAGCAGGGTTGACTTTACTAGCACAGATACGCAGTATTTT.

The chain combines TRBV29-1 with TRBJ2-3; 9 nucleotides match TRBD1. CDR3 length: 14 amino acids. The germline CDR1 and CDR2 sequences are SQVTM and ANQGSEA. V lost 6 bases to trimming and J lost 1 base; unmatched junction nucleotides: 5. CDR3 bases: TGCAGCGTGGACAGGGGCGGGGGCACAGATACGCAGTATTTT. Its protein product is CSVDRGGGTDTQYF.

The V call is TRBV5-1, the J call TRBJ1-3; D is ambiguous. Germline V gene data show CDR1 as SGHRS and CDR2 as YFSETQ. Trimming removed 2 bases from V and 0 bases from J, with 15 bases in between. This CDR3 has 17 amino acids. CDR3 nucleotides: TGCGCCAGCAGCTTAATGGGCAGTCCGTCCTCTGGAAACACCATATATTTT. It yields the protein CASSLMGSPSSGNTIYF.

Only a few counts were recorded for this clone. This chain links TRBV6-5 with TRBJ1-1; D possibly corresponds to TRBD1 (6 bases). CDR1 MNHEY and CDR2 SVGAGI come from the germline V gene. This CDR3 is 14 amino acids long. Trimming took 5 bases from V and 0 from J, leaving 10 bases between them. CDR3 region: CASSRTVLNTEAFF. In DNA, the CDR3 is TGTGCCAGCAGTAGGACAGTCTTGAACACTGAAGCTTTCTTT.

The chain joins TRBV30 to TRBJ2-5; TRBD2 matches at 7 bases. Germline lookup yields CDR1 GTSNPN and CDR2 SVGIG (reference sequence). The J segment lost 1 base and the V segment lost 3 bases, leaving 14 bases of the junction unmatched. The CDR3 runs to 17 residues. Here the CDR3 reads CAWSFGGGVGFQETQYF. For the CDR3, the DNA is TGTGCCTGGAGCTTCGGTGGGGGGGTAGGGTTCCAAGAGACCCAGTACTTC.

This clone was recorded only once. The chain's CDR3 is CASSPLPGSGLWEQYF. The DNA for the CDR3 is TGTGCCAGCAGCCCCCTTCCGGGGAGCGGGTTGTGGGAGCAGTACTTC. The chain combines TRBV5-5 with TRBJ2-7; tentative D call: TRBD2 (6 bases). The CDR3 runs to 16 residues. Trimming cost V 4 bases and J 7 bases, with 24 bases left between them. Germline CDR1 is SGHKS and CDR2 is YYEKEE (reference sequence).

Turning to this clone: This sample also contains other DNA sequences that code for the same CDR3. The chain links TRBV11-2 to TRBJ2-7; a weak D match, TRBD2 (5 bases). Germline V gene sequence: CDR1 SGHAT, CDR2 FQNNGV. V gave up 1 base and J gave up 3 bases, with 13 bases separating them. CDR3 length equals 15 residues. CDR3 amino acids: CASSLAAGGDYEQYF. CDR3 sequence (DNA): TGTGCCAGCAGCTTAGCGGCGGGTGGAGACTACGAGCAGTACTTC.

The V call is TRBV30, the J call TRBJ2-5; TRBD1 aligns across 8 bases. The J call may be incorrect, as the DNA end agrees better with TRBJ2-7. CDR1 is GTSNPN and CDR2 is SVGIG in the germline V gene (reference sequence). The CDR3 has 20 amino acids. CDR3 loop: CAWSLNYGTGYSMASYEQYF. DNA of the CDR3: TGTGCCTGGAGTTTGAATTACGGGACAGGCTATAGTATGGCCTCCTACGAGCAGTACTTC.

The V and J genes are TRBV6-1 and TRBJ2-2, with D tentatively TRBD1 (6 bases). Germline CDR1 is MNHNS and CDR2 is SASEGT. Trimming took 4 bases from V and 5 from J, leaving 11 bases between them. This CDR3 spans 14 amino acids. The CDR3 DNA sequence: TGTGCCAGCAGTGTGGACAGAGGAACCGGGGAGCTGTTTTTT. Translation gives CASSVDRGTGELFF.

The V and J genes are TRBV28 and TRBJ2-1; no clear D. From germline, CDR1 is MDHEN and CDR2 SYDVKM. Trimming stripped 1 base from V and 4 bases from J, with 5 bases between. CDR3 size: 13 residues. DNA for the CDR3: TGTGCCAGCAGTTTATCGCGTTACAATGAGCAGTTCTTC. This sequence encodes CASSLSRYNEQFF.

This clone was counted only a few times. The genes are TRBV30 and TRBJ2-1; D possibly corresponds to TRBD2 (6 bases). The CDR3 length is 14 residues. CDR1 GTSNPN and CDR2 SVGIG come from the germline V gene (reference sequence). V lost 4 bases and J lost 10, with 20 bases in between. DNA of the CDR3: TGTGCCTGGAATCGGTTAACGGGAGCGTACGAGCAGTTCTTC. Translated, it gives CAWNRLTGAYEQFF.

The rearrangement joins TRBV2 to TRBJ2-2, with D tentatively TRBD2 (6 bases). The germline V gene encodes CDR1 SNHLY and CDR2 FYNNEI. V was cut by 8 bases and J by 5 bases, with 6 bases left in between. This CDR3 is 11 amino acids long. The CDR3 coding sequence is TGTGCCAGCGGGGGGACCGGGGAGCTGTTTTTT. It specifies CASGGTGELFF.

The gene calls are TRBV28 and TRBJ1-5, with D unresolved. With 2 bases removed from V and 0 bases from J, the gap between germline ends came to 17 bases. The CDR3 has 18 amino acids. In germline, CDR1 is MDHEN, CDR2 SYDVKM. In DNA form, the CDR3 reads TGTGCCAGCAGTTTAGAGGGATCCCTCTCCTATAGCAATCAGCCCCAGCATTTT. Protein product: CASSLEGSLSYSNQPQHF.

The chain links TRBV28 to TRBJ2-7; 10 bases are a match to TRBD2. The CDR3 has 21 residues. Trimming cost V 3 bases and J 0 bases; bases outside gene matches: 20. Looked up from germline, CDR1 is MDHEN and CDR2 is SYDVKM. This chain's CDR3 is CASSLYKTGTVASGSSYEQYF. The DNA of the CDR3 is TGTGCCAGCAGTTTGTACAAGACCGGGACAGTGGCTAGCGGGAGCTCCTACGAGCAGTACTTC.

This clone was recorded only once. The chain joins TRBV4-3 to TRBJ2-2; D might be TRBD2 (5 bases). Trimming cost V 0 bases and J 1 base, with 9 bases left between them. This CDR3 contains 16 residues. Per the germline V gene, CDR1 is LGHNA and CDR2 is YSLEER. Written as DNA, the CDR3 is TGCGCCAGCAGCCAAGATGTGGGGAGGAACACCGGGGAGCTGTTTTTT. Translating it yields CASSQDVGRNTGELFF.